A single sample gave rise to the 26 T cell receptor beta chains below, sequenced in a study of blood T cell repertoires in COVID-19. Only in-frame clones appear in the TCRdb table, and some are missing; sequencing was by immunoSEQ multiplex PCR. Among about 73,000 clones, 80% to 90% were seen once, and the ten largest hold roughly 9%. The sequenced sample was peripheral blood. The origin of the receptors is a man older than 75 with acute or convalescent COVID-19.

This chain links TRBV19 with TRBJ2-1, with 12 bases lining up with TRBD2. J lost 6 bases, V lost 8 bases, and 8 bases had no gene match. CDR1 and CDR2 from the germline V gene are LNHDA and SQIVND (reference sequence). The CDR3 covers 15 residues. CDR3 sequence reads: CASSSGRAGGNEQFF. The CDR3 region has the DNA TGTGCCAGTTCTAGCGGGAGGGCTGGCGGCAATGAGCAGTTCTTC.

This chain uses TRBV9 with TRBJ1-2; 8 bases line up with TRBD1. V shed 4 bases and J 5 bases; nucleotides not matched to a gene: 10. This CDR3 has 15 residues. From germline, CDR1 is SGDLS and CDR2 YYNGEE. CDR3 nucleotides: TGTGCCAGCAGCCCATTCCAGGGGGCGCGGTATGGCTACACCTTC. Translating gives CASSPFQGARYGYTF.

The rearrangement joins TRBV6-5 to TRBJ1-1, with D uncertain. Germline V CDR1 and CDR2: MNHEY, SVGAGI. This CDR3 comprises 13 residues. Trimming removed 7 bases at V and 5 bases at J, with 14 bases between. The CDR3 coding sequence is TGTGCCAGCAAAGCCCCGGGGAAAACTGAAGCTTTCTTT. Its translation: CASKAPGKTEAFF.

This clone turned up a few times. The chain uses TRBV6-5 and TRBJ1-1; D not resolved. Between the trimmed V and J ends, which lost 2 bases and 0 bases, there was a span of 7 bases. CDR3 size: 14 residues. Germline V CDR1 and CDR2: MNHEY, SVGAGI. The CDR3 DNA is TGTGCCAGCAGTTACAACCTAATGAACACTGAAGCTTTCTTT. Encoded protein: CASSYNLMNTEAFF.

The V and J genes are TRBV18 and TRBJ2-2; tentatively, D is TRBD2 (5 bases). Germline V gene lookup returns CDR1 KGHSH and CDR2 LQKENI. The CDR3 runs to 16 residues. Trimming stripped 4 bases from V and 4 bases from J, with 16 bases between. The CDR3 is CASSRLRESGTGELFF. Written as DNA, the CDR3 is TGTGCCAGCTCACGATTGAGGGAGTCAGGCACCGGGGAGCTGTTTTTT.

The J gene is TRBJ1-2, the V gene TRBV7-3, with 10 positions matching TRBD1. This CDR3 is built from 13 residues. Germline loops: CDR1 SGHTA, CDR2 FQGTGA. Trimming took 4 bases from V and 6 from J; bases not matched to a gene: 2. In DNA form, the CDR3 reads TGTGCCAGCAGCTCAGGACAGGGGGATGGCTACACCTTC. Its translation is CASSSGQGDGYTF.

The rearrangement links TRBV18 to TRBJ2-1; the match to TRBD2 covers 14 bases. Germline CDR1 is KGHSH and CDR2 is LQKENI. This CDR3 has 16 residues. V gave up 2 bases and J gave up 9 bases; unmatched junction bases: 6. CDR3 bases: TGTGCCAGCTCACCAGCGGGACTAGCGGGAGTGGGTGAGCAGTTCTTC. It is translated as CASSPAGLAGVGEQFF.

J is TRBJ1-1 and V is TRBV20-1, with D possibly TRBD1 on 5 matching bases. Trimming cost V 3 bases and J 1 base, with 9 bases left between them. Germline V lookup: CDR1 DFQATT, CDR2 SNEGSKA (reference sequence). The CDR3 is 13 amino acids. Here the CDR3 DNA reads TGCAGTGCTAGTGTGACAGAGAACACTGAAGCTTTCTTT. Amino acid sequence: CSASVTENTEAFF.

This clone appeared a single time. The chain combines TRBV9 with TRBJ2-1, with 11 positions matching TRBD2. After removal of 3 bases from V and 5 bases from J, the junction contained 1 base not matched to a gene. The V gene's germline CDR1 is SGDLS and CDR2 YYNGEE. The CDR3 loop spans 14 amino acids. CDR3 sequence (DNA): TGTGCCAGCAGCGCGGGACTAGCGGACAATGAGCAGTTCTTC. Its protein is CASSAGLADNEQFF.

The chain uses TRBV2 and TRBJ1-1, with 10 nucleotides matching TRBD1. The V segment lost 2 bases and the J segment 4 bases; nucleotides outside the gene matches: 4. The CDR3 loop spans 15 amino acids. Germline CDR1 SNHLY, CDR2 FYNNEI. The CDR3 sequence: CASSETGTGATEAFF. CDR3 in DNA: TGTGCCAGCAGTGAAACGGGGACAGGGGCCACTGAAGCTTTCTTT.

V and J are TRBV7-2 and TRBJ2-2; D is uncertain. Trimming cost V 7 bases and J 1 base, with 10 bases left between them. Germline CDR1 reads SGHTA; CDR2 reads FQGNSA. The CDR3 consists of 14 residues. Here the CDR3 DNA reads TGTGCCAGCATCGTCCAGTTGAACACCGGGGAGCTGTTTTTT. The encoded protein is CASIVQLNTGELFF.

The chain joins TRBV7-8 to TRBJ1-3; 9 nucleotides align to TRBD1. Germline CDR1 and CDR2: SGHVS and FQNEAQ. The CDR3 has 17 residues. V lost 1 base, J lost 4 bases, and 8 bases stayed unmatched. DNA for the CDR3: TGTGCCAGCAGCTTAGGATCCCCAGGGACAGGGGGAAACACCATATATTTT. Amino acid sequence: CASSLGSPGTGGNTIYF.

The chain joins TRBV19 to TRBJ1-4; a weak D match, TRBD1 (6 bases). The CDR3 sequence is 14 residues long. Between the trimmed V and J ends, which lost 2 bases and 7 bases, there was a span of 11 bases. Germline V CDR1 and CDR2: LNHDA, SQIVND (reference sequence). The CDR3 coding sequence is TGTGCCAGTAGTATACAGGGGCTTGGTGAAAAACTGTTTTTT. It translates to CASSIQGLGEKLFF.

J is TRBJ2-2 and V is TRBV6-1; possible D gene TRBD2, 6 bases. Germline CDR1 and CDR2: MNHNS and SASEGT. Trimming took 4 bases from V and 0 from J, leaving 12 bases between them. The CDR3 length is 16 residues. Here the CDR3 DNA reads TGTGCCAGCAGTGCCGAGCGGGCCCCGAACACCGGGGAGCTGTTTTTT. Its translation: CASSAERAPNTGELFF.

V and J are TRBV6-5 and TRBJ2-7; D might be TRBD1 (6 bases). Germline loops: CDR1 MNHEY, CDR2 SVGAGI. Trimming pared 6 bases from V and 5 bases from J, leaving 14 bases between. The CDR3 sequence is 13 residues long. The CDR3 is CASSRGYQNEQYF. CDR3 sequence (DNA): TGTGCCAGCAGCAGGGGTTACCAAAACGAGCAGTACTTC.

The chain combines TRBV5-3 with TRBJ1-1; a weak D match, TRBD1 (5 bases). TRBV5-3 counts as an open reading frame of uncertain function. V was shortened by 1 base and J by 0 bases, with 16 bases between the two germline ends. The CDR3 is made up of 17 amino acids. The CDR3 reads CARSLNIAGLLNTEAFF. CDR3 nucleotide sequence: TGTGCCAGAAGCTTGAATATTGCGGGACTCTTGAACACTGAAGCTTTCTTT.

V and J are TRBV2 and TRBJ1-6; 9 positions match TRBD1. V shed 6 bases, J shed 6 bases, and the junction held 6 bases outside the gene matches. This CDR3 spans 15 amino acids. Germline V gives CDR1 SNHLY, CDR2 FYNNEI. Here the CDR3 reads CASRGDRALNSPLHF. The CDR3 coding sequence is TGTGCCAGCAGGGGGGACAGGGCCCTTAATTCACCCCTCCACTTT. The whole variable domain, remainder taken from reference TRBV2 and TRBJ1-6, is EPEVTQTPSHQVTQMGQEVILRCVPISNHLYFYWYRQILGQKVEFLVSFYNNEISEKSEIFDDQFSVERPDGSNFTLKIRSTKLEDSAMYFCASRGDRALNSPLHFGNGTRLTVT.

DNA of the CDR3: TGTGCCAGCAGCTTATTATACCCAAGGGGCGCCCAGGGCAATCAGCCCCAGCATTTT. Translating it yields CASSLLYPRGAQGNQPQHF. This chain uses TRBV11-3 with TRBJ1-5; D possibly corresponds to TRBD1 (5 bases). There are 19 residues in the CDR3. Deletions cut 2 bases from V and 2 bases from J, with 22 bases between. Germline V CDR1 and CDR2: SGHNT, YENEEA.

V is TRBV11-1 and J is TRBJ1-1; D is perhaps TRBD1 (6 bases). The germline V and J ends were trimmed by 1 base and 4 bases, with 13 bases remaining between them. CDR1 is SGHAT and CDR2 is FQDESV in the germline V gene (reference sequence). This CDR3 contains 15 residues. CDR3 residues: CASSLGDTTSTEAFF. CDR3 DNA: TGTGCCAGCAGCTTAGGGGACACAACATCCACTGAAGCTTTCTTT. Full variable domain (remainder filled in from reference TRBV11-1 and TRBJ1-1): EAEVAQSPRYKITEKSQAVAFWCDPISGHATLYWYRQILGQGPELLVQFQDESVVDDSQLPKDRFSAERLKGVDSTLKIQPAELGDSAMYLCASSLGDTTSTEAFFGQGTRLTVV.

The chain uses TRBV2 and TRBJ2-7; 7 bases fit TRBD2. This CDR3 has 15 residues. The V segment lost 3 bases and the J segment 0 bases; nucleotides outside the gene matches: 5. Per germline, CDR1 SNHLY and CDR2 FYNNEI. CDR3 sequence (DNA): TGTGCCAGCAGTGATAGCGGGCTTTACTCCTACGAGCAGTACTTC. Translating gives CASSDSGLYSYEQYF.

This rearrangement joins TRBV7-8 to TRBJ1-5; D is perhaps TRBD1 (6 bases). V lost 3 bases and J 1 base, leaving 13 bases between the germline ends. Germline V gives CDR1 SGHVS, CDR2 FQNEAQ. The CDR3 runs to 16 residues. CDR3 loop: CASSLTGPTSNQPQHF. CDR3 coding DNA: TGTGCCAGCAGCTTGACAGGCCCGACCAGCAATCAGCCCCAGCATTTT.

This clone was counted once. The chain links TRBV7-9 to TRBJ1-6; 9 nucleotides agree with TRBD1. From germline, CDR1 is SEHNR and CDR2 FQNEAQ (reference sequence). The CDR3 runs to 15 residues. Trimming at V came to 1 base and at J to 10 bases, leaving 5 bases not matched to a gene. The CDR3 spells CASSLDGTGYSPLHF. CDR3 nucleotide sequence: TGTGCCAGCAGCTTAGATGGGACAGGGTACTCACCCCTCCACTTT.

The chain recombines TRBV5-6 with TRBJ1-2; a possible D gene is TRBD1 (6 bases). Trimming pared 0 bases from V and 3 bases from J, leaving 9 bases between. Germline V gives CDR1 SGHDT, CDR2 YYEEEE. The CDR3 is 14 amino acids. The CDR3 nucleotides read TGTGCCAGCAGCTTGGGGACAGAGGACTATGGCTACACCTTC. Protein: CASSLGTEDYGYTF.

The rearrangement uses TRBV7-9 and TRBJ2-1, with D possibly being TRBD2 (5 bases). The CDR3 extends over 14 amino acids. Germline V gives CDR1 SEHNR, CDR2 FQNEAQ (reference sequence). Trimming took 1 base from V and 6 from J, leaving 10 bases between them. The CDR3 here is CASSLGPGSNEQFF. CDR3 nucleotides: TGTGCCAGCAGCTTAGGTCCGGGAAGCAATGAGCAGTTCTTC.

The chain has TRBV23-1 and TRBJ1-1; 7 bases line up with TRBD1. TRBV23-1 is flagged as an ORF with uncertain function. The V segment lost 0 bases and the J segment 0 bases; nucleotides outside the gene matches: 13. The CDR3 sequence is 19 residues long. CDR3 protein: CASSQSSVTGVFVNTEAFF. In nucleotides, the CDR3 is TGCGCCAGCAGTCAATCGTCAGTCACAGGGGTGTTTGTGAACACTGAAGCTTTCTTT.

The chain has TRBV14 and TRBJ1-1; 7 nucleotides agree with TRBD1. V lost 0 bases and J lost 11; bases outside the gene matches: 6. The germline CDR1 and CDR2 sequences are SGHDN and FVKESK. The CDR3 has 13 residues. CDR3 nucleotide sequence: TGTGCCAGCAGCCAAGATCAAAGGGGGCAGGCTTTCTTT. Translating gives CASSQDQRGQAFF.